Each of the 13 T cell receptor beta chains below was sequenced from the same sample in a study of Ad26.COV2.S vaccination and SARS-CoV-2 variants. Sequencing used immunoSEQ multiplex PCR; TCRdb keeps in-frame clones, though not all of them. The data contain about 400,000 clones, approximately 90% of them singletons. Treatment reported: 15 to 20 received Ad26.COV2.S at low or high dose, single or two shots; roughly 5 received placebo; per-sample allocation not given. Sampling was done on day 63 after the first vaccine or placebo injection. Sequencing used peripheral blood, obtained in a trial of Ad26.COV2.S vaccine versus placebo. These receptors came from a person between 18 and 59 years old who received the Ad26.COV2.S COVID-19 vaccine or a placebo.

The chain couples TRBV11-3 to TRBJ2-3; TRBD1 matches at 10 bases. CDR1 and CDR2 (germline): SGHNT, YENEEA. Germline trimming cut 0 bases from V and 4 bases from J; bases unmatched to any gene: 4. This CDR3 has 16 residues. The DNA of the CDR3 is TGTGCCAGCAGCTTAGAGGGACAGGGGATTGCAGATACGCAGTATTTT. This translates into CASSLEGQGIADTQYF. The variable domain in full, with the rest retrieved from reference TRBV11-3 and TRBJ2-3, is EAGVVQSPRYKIIEKKQPVAFWCNPISGHNTLYWYLQNLGQGPELLIRYENEEAVDDSQLPKDRFSAERLKGVDSTLKIQPAELGDSAVYLCASSLEGQGIADTQYFGPGTRLTVL.

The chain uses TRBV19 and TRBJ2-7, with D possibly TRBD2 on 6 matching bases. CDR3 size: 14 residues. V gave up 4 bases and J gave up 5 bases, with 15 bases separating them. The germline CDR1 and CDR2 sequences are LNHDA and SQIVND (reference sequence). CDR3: CASSSNWGVHEQYF. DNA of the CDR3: TGTGCCAGTAGTAGTAACTGGGGGGTCCACGAGCAGTACTTC.

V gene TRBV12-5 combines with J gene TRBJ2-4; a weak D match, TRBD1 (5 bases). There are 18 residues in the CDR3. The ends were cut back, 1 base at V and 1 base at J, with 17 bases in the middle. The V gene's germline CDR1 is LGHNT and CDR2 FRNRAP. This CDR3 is CASGLGILGALAKNIQYF. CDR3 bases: TGTGCTAGTGGTTTGGGGATATTAGGGGCGCTGGCCAAAAACATTCAGTACTTC.

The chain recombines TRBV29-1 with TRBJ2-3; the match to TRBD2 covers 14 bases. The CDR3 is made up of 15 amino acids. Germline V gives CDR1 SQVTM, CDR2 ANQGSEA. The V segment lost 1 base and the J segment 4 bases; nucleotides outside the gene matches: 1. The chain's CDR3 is CSVEVGLAGADTQYF. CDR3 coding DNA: TGCAGCGTTGAAGTGGGACTAGCGGGAGCAGATACGCAGTATTTT.

CDR3 region: CASSFLPSGTLGNEQFF. In DNA form, the CDR3 reads TGCGCCAGCAGCTTCCTCCCTAGCGGAACATTGGGAAATGAGCAGTTCTTC. The genes are TRBV5-1 and TRBJ2-1; 7 positions agree with TRBD2. This CDR3 comprises 17 residues. CDR1 is SGHRS and CDR2 is YFSETQ in the germline V gene. Trimming removed 2 bases from V and 7 bases from J; junction bases left unmatched: 15. Full variable domain (rest looked up from reference TRBV5-1 and TRBJ2-1): KAGVTQTPRYLIKTRGQQVTLSCSPISGHRSVSWYQQTPGQGLQFLFEYFSETQRNKGNFPGRFSGRQFSNSRSEMNVSTLELGDSALYLCASSFLPSGTLGNEQFFGPGTRLTVL.

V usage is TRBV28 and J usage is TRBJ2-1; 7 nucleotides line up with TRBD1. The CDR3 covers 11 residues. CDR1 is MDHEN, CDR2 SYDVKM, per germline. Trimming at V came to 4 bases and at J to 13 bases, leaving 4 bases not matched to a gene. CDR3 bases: TGTGCCAGCAGTTACCGGGACAGCCAGTTCTTC. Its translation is CASSYRDSQFF.

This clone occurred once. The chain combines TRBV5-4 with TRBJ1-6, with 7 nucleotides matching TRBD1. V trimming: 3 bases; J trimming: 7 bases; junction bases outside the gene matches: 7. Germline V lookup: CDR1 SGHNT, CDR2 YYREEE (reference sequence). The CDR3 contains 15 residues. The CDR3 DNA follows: TGTGCCAGCAGCTCAGGACAGGACCCCAATTCACCCCTCCACTTT. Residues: CASSSGQDPNSPLHF. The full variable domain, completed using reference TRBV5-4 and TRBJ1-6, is ETGVTQSPTHLIKTRGQQVTLRCSSQSGHNTVSWYQQALGQGPQFIFQYYREEENGRGNFPPRFSGLQFPNYSSELNVNALELDDSALYLCASSSGQDPNSPLHFGNGTRLTVT.

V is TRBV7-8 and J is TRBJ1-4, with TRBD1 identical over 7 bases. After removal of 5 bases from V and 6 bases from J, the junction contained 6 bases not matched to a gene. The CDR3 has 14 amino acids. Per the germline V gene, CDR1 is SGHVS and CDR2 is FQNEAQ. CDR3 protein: CASSDRVGHEKLFF. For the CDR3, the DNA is TGTGCCAGCAGCGACAGGGTTGGGCATGAAAAACTGTTTTTT.

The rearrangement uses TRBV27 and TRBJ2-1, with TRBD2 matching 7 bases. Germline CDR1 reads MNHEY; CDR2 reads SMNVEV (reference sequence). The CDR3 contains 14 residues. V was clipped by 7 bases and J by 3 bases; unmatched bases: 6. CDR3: CASTRGGFYNEQFF. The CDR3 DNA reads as TGTGCCAGCACCCGGGGAGGGTTCTACAATGAGCAGTTCTTC.

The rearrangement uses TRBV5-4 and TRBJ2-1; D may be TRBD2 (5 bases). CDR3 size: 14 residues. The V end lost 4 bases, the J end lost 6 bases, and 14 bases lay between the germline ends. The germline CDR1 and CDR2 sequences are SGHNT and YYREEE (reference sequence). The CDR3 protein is CASSQTSDLNEQFF. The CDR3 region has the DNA TGTGCCAGCAGCCAAACTAGTGACCTCAATGAGCAGTTCTTC.

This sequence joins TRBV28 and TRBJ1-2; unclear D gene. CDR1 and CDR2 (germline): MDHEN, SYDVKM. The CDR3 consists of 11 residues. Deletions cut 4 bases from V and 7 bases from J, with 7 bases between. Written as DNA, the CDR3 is TGTGCCAGCAGTTCCCTGAGTGGCTACACCTTC. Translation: CASSSLSGYTF.

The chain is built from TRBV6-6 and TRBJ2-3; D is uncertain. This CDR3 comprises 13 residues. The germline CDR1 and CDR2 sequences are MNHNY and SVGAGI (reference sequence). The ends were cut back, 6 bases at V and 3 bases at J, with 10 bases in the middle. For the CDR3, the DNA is TGTGCCAGCAGCAAACAAGGGACAGATACGCAGTATTTT. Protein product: CASSKQGTDTQYF.

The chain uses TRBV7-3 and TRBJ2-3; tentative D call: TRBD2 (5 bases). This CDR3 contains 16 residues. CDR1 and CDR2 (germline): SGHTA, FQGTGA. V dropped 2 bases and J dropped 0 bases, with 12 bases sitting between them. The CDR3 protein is CASSLVGLGSTDTQYF. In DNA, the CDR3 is TGTGCCAGCAGCTTAGTCGGACTGGGGAGCACAGATACGCAGTATTTT.